This record covers a single T cell receptor (beta chain). It has no known antigen specificity. Base qualities are not recorded, but no much larger clone differs from it by a single base. Healthy HIV-negative adults with no recently reported acute infections or vaccinations were included as donors. Every donor was a Caucasian adult residing in Nashville, Tennessee, USA. CD4+ T cells were enriched by magnetic negative selection, after which naive cells were positively selected on CD45RA and the negative fraction was taken as the memory subset. Blood was obtained by leukapheresis, after which PBMCs were separated by Ficoll-Histopaque density gradient centrifugation and cryopreserved in liquid nitrogen vapor phase. Analytical flow cytometry was used to check the purity and quantity of each magnetically sorted T cell population. From each sorted fraction, genomic DNA was isolated and quantified by UV absorbance on a Nanodrop 2000c.

This entry is derived from a study of shared clonotypes between healthy human individuals (dated by TCRdb to about 2020). Background for the entire study: Three men and two women, aged 18 to 49 years, made up the cohort. For each donor, CD4 naive and CD4 memory were each run on three plates, CD8 naive on two plates, and CD8 memory on one plate. The study deeply sequenced blood TCR repertoires of about 5 healthy adults to estimate repertoire size and the extent of clonotype sharing between individuals. To increase sequencing depth and limit assay-specific biases, different laboratories used diverse techniques to prepare libraries and sequence TCR repertoires. Between about 0.94 and 10 billion PBMCs per donor were obtained by leukapheresis.

What the study reported, not specific to this receptor: Compared with non-shared clonotypes, the clonotypes found in all four sorted-subset donors had higher generation probabilities. Incomplete sequencing was indicated by rarefaction of sorted-subset datasets, despite the large sequencing depth. Because the study included a small number of donors, the genetic and exposure-history diversity represented was limited. Sharing across a few donors was observed for 5% to 6.5% of naive CD4, 3% to 4% of naive CD8, about 2.3% of memory CD4, and approximately 0.41% of memory CD8 clonotypes. Sampling was restricted to blood, and TCR repertoires in tissues likely differ from the TCR repertoires found in blood. Pairwise subsampling led to the expectation that sequencing depth would affect the degree of clonotype sharing among donors. Naive subsets generally had larger estimated clonotype richness than memory subsets did.

TCR CDR3 regions were amplified from genomic DNA by multiplex PCR using the deep immunoSEQ assay. Genomic DNA extracted from each cell subset was distributed evenly over all wells of several immunoSEQ 96-well plates, and each plate served as one replicate. Each replicate PCR for sorted subsets received 150 to 250 ng genomic DNA, equal to about 30,000 T cell genomes. Purified libraries were measured with a Qubit 3.0 fluorometer, size-checked on a Bioanalyzer 2100, and measured again with the KAPA Library Quantification kit. Every immunoSEQ 96-well plate was sequenced on a separate single-read 150-cycle Illumina NextSeq 550 flow cell. Processing in the source paper ran as follows. Because the immunoSEQ output included only junctional sequences and no quality scores, the filtering could not be the same as the filtering used for full-length reads. To assign V/J genes and CDR3, sequences were annotated against IMGT germline references using PyIR, a Python wrapper for IgBLAST v1.9. Reads with weak V/J assignments (E-value above 1e-6), missing CDR3, stop codons, out-of-frame junctions, or ambiguous translated residues were removed. A V3J clonotype was defined by an identical inferred V gene, J gene, and CDR3 amino acid sequence. Percentage overlap between repertoires was calculated by dividing the number of shared unique clonotypes by the size of the smaller repertoire. RTK rarefaction, the Chao1 estimator, and Recon v2.1 estimates of unobserved clonotypes were used to assess repertoire richness. Generation probabilities were computed with OLGA for all TCRbeta clonotypes obtained by the gDNA method from a handful of donors. TCRdb provides this immuneACCESS table in a form limited to in-frame rearrangements. Some clones are lacking; in checked studies, under half of them reflect an unresolved V gene, and why the rest are absent is not known. V and J calls and clone size come straight from that table; D and trimming were deduced from the DNA. The sample table shows under 1,900,000 clones, and roughly 98.5% are seen once. About 0.35% of the sample is in the top ten clones.

CDR1 SEHNR and CDR2 FQNEAQ are derived from the germline V gene (reference sequence). The V end loses 4 bases and the J end loses 2 bases, and a stretch of 12 bases separates them. The CDR3, from cysteine to phenylalanine, totals 14 residues. Here the CDR3 DNA is all that survives: 42 bases in frame from base 1. The TCR originated in a man aged 25-40 years in good health. In this chain, TRBV7-9 is recombined with TRBJ2-7, with TRBD1 as a weak D call on 6 bases. Material for sequencing was naive CD4+ T cells sorted from blood. Reading the label with the study, this specimen's cell subset or site is: CD45RA+ positively selected. The nucleotide sequence reads as follows: TGTGCCAGCAGCTCTGGACAGTTCCCCTACGAGCAGTACTTC. Its product reads: CASSSGQFPYEQYF.